The 29 T cell receptor beta chains in this list originate from one sample, sequenced in a study of shared clonotypes between healthy human individuals. The assay was immunoSEQ multiplex PCR, and TCRdb's table has in-frame clones only and misses some. The table records a few million clones, just under 95% of them present only once. Specimen: naive CD4+ T cells from PBMCs. The subset was: CD45RA+ positively selected. These receptors were collected from a man younger than 35 in good health. Some clones in this sample may be carry-over from other donors' samples.

The CDR3 DNA is TGCGCCAGCAGCGCGGACAGGAGAAACACTGAAGCTTTCTTT. Amino acid sequence: CASSADRRNTEAFF. The chain links TRBV5-1 to TRBJ1-1, with 7 bases identical to TRBD1. The CDR3 has 14 residues. Looked up from germline, CDR1 is SGHRS and CDR2 is YFSETQ. After removal of 4 bases from V and 2 bases from J, the junction contained 5 bases not matched to a gene.

Details on this clone: This same CDR3 is encoded by further DNA sequences in the sample. The chain uses TRBV11-2 and TRBJ2-7; D unclear. Germline lookup yields CDR1 SGHAT and CDR2 FQNNGV. The V gene lost 5 bases and the J gene lost 3 bases, with 8 bases spanning the gap. The CDR3 is made up of 12 amino acids. The CDR3 DNA sequence: TGTGCCAGCAGCGCGACGGGCTACGAGCAGTACTTC. Translating it yields CASSATGYEQYF.

This rearrangement joins TRBV6-6 to TRBJ2-7; a weak D match, TRBD2 (7 bases). Trimming stripped 5 bases from V and 6 bases from J, with 17 bases between. The germline CDR1 and CDR2 sequences are MNHNY and SVGAGI (reference sequence). The CDR3 extends over 14 amino acids. CDR3 DNA sequence: TGTGCCAGCAGTGGTATTCGGGGGGCGGCCGAGCAGTACTTC. It translates to CASSGIRGAAEQYF.

This clone is a singleton in its sample. The chain links TRBV11-2 to TRBJ1-5, with 7 nucleotides matching TRBD1. The germline V gene has CDR1 SGHAT and CDR2 FQNNGV. This CDR3 spans 16 amino acids. With V trimmed by 5 bases and J by 2 bases, 9 bases remained unmatched. The CDR3 DNA sequence: TGTGCCAGCAGCACCCAAGGGGGCGATGGCAATCAGCCCCAGCATTTT. This encodes CASSTQGGDGNQPQHF. Based on the CDR3 plus reference TRBV11-2 and TRBJ1-5, the full variable domain is EAGVAQSPRYKIIEKRQSVAFWCNPISGHATLYWYQQILGQGPKLLIQFQNNGVVDDSQLPKDRFSAERLKGVDSTLKIQPAKLEDSAVYLCASSTQGGDGNQPQHFGDGTRLSIL.

The chain combines TRBV10-2 with TRBJ2-6; maybe TRBD2 (6 bases). With 2 bases removed from V and 3 bases from J, the gap between germline ends came to 11 bases. This CDR3 is 16 amino acids long. CDR1 WSHSY and CDR2 SAAADI come from the germline V gene. CDR3 sequence (DNA): TGCGCCAGCAGTGAGAGCCGGGGGTTTGGGGCCAACGTCCTGACTTTC. Translated: CASSESRGFGANVLTF.

The chain uses TRBV5-4 and TRBJ1-2; possibly TRBD1 for D (5 bases). Germline V gene data show CDR1 as SGHNT and CDR2 as YYREEE (reference sequence). V was shortened by 4 bases and J by 8 bases, with 21 bases between the two germline ends. This CDR3 spans 15 amino acids. DNA for the CDR3: TGTGCCAGCAGCCGAGTCCCAGGGTTTGCGGAGGGCTACACCTTC. Its translation is CASSRVPGFAEGYTF. Supplemented by reference TRBV5-4 and TRBJ1-2, the full variable domain reads ETGVTQSPTHLIKTRGQQVTLRCSSQSGHNTVSWYQQALGQGPQFIFQYYREEENGRGNFPPRFSGLQFPNYSSELNVNALELDDSALYLCASSRVPGFAEGYTFGSGTRLTVV.

V usage is TRBV10-3 and J usage is TRBJ1-1, with no clear D. Germline V gene lookup returns CDR1 ENHRY and CDR2 SYGVKD. The CDR3 sequence is 13 residues long. V was clipped by 10 bases and J by 0 bases, with 12 bases between them. The CDR3 reads CATEGGLNTEAFF. CDR3 sequence (DNA): TGTGCCACAGAGGGAGGATTGAACACTGAAGCTTTCTTT.

The genes are TRBV15 and TRBJ1-3; D gene unclear. This CDR3 contains 16 residues. Germline V gene lookup returns CDR1 LNHNV and CDR2 YYDKDF (reference sequence). Trimming removed 0 bases at V and 0 bases at J, with 9 bases between. The CDR3: CATSRDPGTSGNTIYF. In nucleotides, the CDR3 is TGTGCCACCAGCAGAGATCCAGGAACCTCTGGAAACACCATATATTTT. Combining the CDR3 with reference TRBV15 and TRBJ1-3 gives the whole variable domain DAMVIQNPRYQVTQFGKPVTLSCSQTLNHNVMYWYQQKSSQAPKLLFHYYDKDFNNEADTPDNFQSRRPNTSFCFLDIRSPGLGDTAMYLCATSRDPGTSGNTIYFGEGSWLTVV.

The V call is TRBV28, the J call TRBJ2-5; TRBD1 might be the D (5 bases). This CDR3 spans 14 amino acids. Between the trimmed V and J ends, which lost 6 bases and 5 bases, there was a span of 16 bases. Germline loops: CDR1 MDHEN, CDR2 SYDVKM. The CDR3 DNA sequence: TGTGCCAGCAGGCCAGGATCGGCAGGGGAGACCCAGTACTTC. Translation gives CASRPGSAGETQYF.

About this clone: The sample carries other DNA sequences with the same CDR3. The rearrangement joins TRBV18 to TRBJ2-2, with D hard to call. Germline V CDR1 and CDR2: KGHSH, LQKENI. V was cut by 0 bases and J by 1 base, with 3 bases left in between. The length of the CDR3 is 14 residues. In DNA form, the CDR3 reads TGTGCCAGCTCACCACCGGAGAACACCGGGGAGCTGTTTTTT. Protein sequence: CASSPPENTGELFF.

This clone is a singleton in its sample. The same CDR3 arises from other DNA sequences in this sample as well. The rearrangement joins TRBV19 to TRBJ2-6, with D perhaps matching TRBD1 (5 bases). The germline V and J ends were trimmed by 1 base and 2 bases, with 6 bases remaining between them. There are 15 residues in the CDR3. The germline gives CDR1 LNHDA, CDR2 SQIVND (reference sequence). The CDR3 bases are TGTGCCAGTAGTATAGCCAGGGCTGGGGCCAACGTCCTGACTTTC. Its translation is CASSIARAGANVLTF.

This chain connects TRBV27 to TRBJ2-7; TRBD2 agrees at 9 bases. Losses at the gene ends were 8 bases for V and 2 bases for J; bases not matched to a gene: 10. This CDR3 is built from 15 residues. Germline assignment: CDR1 MNHEY and CDR2 SMNVEV (reference sequence). The CDR3 region has the DNA TGTGCCAGCCGTTCTCAGCGGGAGGCCCCCTACGAGCAGTACTTC. Translated, it gives CASRSQREAPYEQYF.

The rearrangement uses TRBV5-4 and TRBJ2-7; D is uncertain. The CDR3 has 14 residues. In germline, CDR1 is SGHNT, CDR2 YYREEE (reference sequence). The V gene lost 0 bases and the J gene lost 6 bases, with 13 bases spanning the gap. CDR3 loop: CASSLGLPTGEQYF. The CDR3 bases are TGTGCCAGCAGCTTGGGTCTACCCACCGGCGAGCAGTACTTC.

The chain uses TRBV5-4 and TRBJ1-1; no clear D gene. Germline CDR1 is SGHNT and CDR2 is YYREEE (reference sequence). Between the trimmed V and J ends, which lost 4 bases and 0 bases, there was a span of 7 bases. The CDR3 is 13 residues long. Written as DNA, the CDR3 is TGTGCCAGCAGCGACAATATGAACACTGAAGCTTTCTTT. As protein: CASSDNMNTEAFF.

On this clone: Other DNA sequences of this sample code for an identical CDR3. This chain uses TRBV27 with TRBJ2-5; D uncertain. CDR3 length: 12 amino acids. The germline V and J ends were trimmed by 8 bases and 0 bases, with 7 bases remaining between them. CDR1 MNHEY and CDR2 SMNVEV come from the germline V gene (reference sequence). The CDR3 loop is CASGRYQETQYF. DNA for the CDR3: TGTGCCAGCGGGCGCTACCAAGAGACCCAGTACTTC.

With regard to this clone: Additional DNA sequences in this sample encode the identical CDR3. The chain has TRBV7-2 and TRBJ1-3, with TRBD1 as a possible D gene (6 bases). In germline, CDR1 is SGHTA, CDR2 FQGNSA. V lost 2 bases and J 3 bases, leaving 8 bases between the germline ends. The CDR3 extends over 14 amino acids. The CDR3 loop reads CASSLQGYGNTIYF. The CDR3 DNA follows: TGTGCCAGCAGCTTACAGGGGTATGGAAACACCATATATTTT. Filled out from reference TRBV7-2 and TRBJ1-3, the complete variable domain reads GAGVSQSPSNKVTEKGKDVELRCDPISGHTALYWYRQSLGQGLEFLIYFQGNSAPDKSGLPSDRFSAERTGGSVSTLTIQRTQQEDSAVYLCASSLQGYGNTIYFGEGSWLTVV.

This clone has just one count. V gene TRBV27 combines with J gene TRBJ2-7, with 8 bases that match TRBD1. The CDR3 consists of 18 residues. From germline, CDR1 is MNHEY and CDR2 SMNVEV (reference sequence). The J segment lost 2 bases and the V segment lost 4 bases, leaving 16 bases of the junction unmatched. The CDR3 DNA is TGTGCCAGCAGTTCCAATCATCTAGAGACAGGGGCTCCCTACGAGCAGTACTTC. It specifies CASSSNHLETGAPYEQYF.

V usage is TRBV7-8 and J usage is TRBJ2-5; D ambiguous. Germline CDR1 reads SGHVS; CDR2 reads FQNEAQ. Trimming shortened V by 1 base and J by 5 bases, and 20 bases separated the two germline ends. The CDR3 runs to 17 residues. In DNA, the CDR3 is TGTGCCAGCAGCTTAGTTCGATCGGCCTCCGGTAGGGAGACCCAGTACTTC. Its protein product is CASSLVRSASGRETQYF.

The chain employs TRBV29-1 and TRBJ2-7, with D possibly TRBD2 on 6 matching bases. Germline V gives CDR1 SQVTM, CDR2 ANQGSEA. V lost 5 bases and J lost 0, with 14 bases in between. The CDR3 covers 14 residues. The CDR3 nucleotides read TGCAGCGTTTTCGCCACCGGGAGCTCCTACGAGCAGTACTTC. Its translation is CSVFATGSSYEQYF.

The chain combines TRBV18 with TRBJ2-3, with 9 bases that match TRBD2. Germline CDR1 KGHSH, CDR2 LQKENI. This CDR3 has 14 residues. V was pared by 5 bases and J by 3 bases, with 3 bases of the junction left unmatched. Here the CDR3 reads CASSLAGVTDTQYF. For the CDR3, the DNA is TGTGCCAGCTCATTAGCGGGAGTTACAGATACGCAGTATTTT.

V and J are TRBV6-6 and TRBJ1-1; unclear D gene. Looked up from germline, CDR1 is MNHNY and CDR2 is SVGAGI (reference sequence). The germline V and J ends were trimmed by 2 bases and 0 bases, with 10 bases remaining between them. This CDR3 comprises 15 residues. CDR3: CASSYGLFMNTEAFF. CDR3 DNA: TGTGCCAGCAGTTACGGGTTATTTATGAACACTGAAGCTTTCTTT.

This chain uses TRBV19 with TRBJ2-3, with a weak D call TRBD2 (5 bases). This CDR3 has 15 residues. CDR1 and CDR2 from the germline V gene are LNHDA and SQIVND (reference sequence). V lost 3 bases, J lost 7 bases, and 17 bases lay in between. The CDR3: CASSIARNGDNTQYF. Written as DNA, the CDR3 is TGTGCCAGTAGTATCGCGCGGAACGGGGATAATACGCAGTATTTT.

The chain has TRBV7-6 and TRBJ1-4; possibly TRBD1 for D (5 bases). Germline V gene data show CDR1 as SGHVS and CDR2 as FNYEAQ. This CDR3 region has 18 residues. Trimming removed 3 bases from V and 0 bases from J, with 17 bases in between. The CDR3 loop is CASSLGLGHLTTNEKLFF. The CDR3 DNA follows: TGTGCCAGCAGCTTGGGTCTGGGGCACCTCACAACTAATGAAAAACTGTTTTTT. Variable domain in full (rest from reference TRBV7-6 and TRBJ1-4): GAGVSQSPRYKVTKRGQDVALRCDPISGHVSLYWYRQALGQGPEFLTYFNYEAQQDKSGLPNDRFSAERPEGSISTLTIQRTEQRDSAMYRCASSLGLGHLTTNEKLFFGSGTQLSVL.

This clone was observed once. This chain connects TRBV28 to TRBJ2-3; D not certain. The CDR3 consists of 15 residues. Germline V gene data show CDR1 as MDHEN and CDR2 as SYDVKM. Trimming took off 5 bases at V and 0 bases at J, with 12 bases between the two ends. CDR3 in DNA: TGTGCCAGCAGTCTGTTCTATGAGAGCACAGATACGCAGTATTTT. The encoded protein is CASSLFYESTDTQYF.

To note about this clone: The sample contains more than one DNA sequence encoding this CDR3. The chain combines TRBV19 with TRBJ1-1; D not resolved. Between the trimmed V and J ends, which lost 0 bases and 6 bases, there was a span of 8 bases. The germline V gene encodes CDR1 LNHDA and CDR2 SQIVND (reference sequence). This CDR3 spans 13 amino acids. DNA of the CDR3: TGTGCCAGTAGTATAGATCGAAGGGCTGAAGCTTTCTTT. Amino acid sequence: CASSIDRRAEAFF.

J is TRBJ1-2 and V is TRBV6-5; no reliable D call. Trimming pared 5 bases from V and 0 bases from J, leaving 10 bases between. The germline V gene has CDR1 MNHEY and CDR2 SVGAGI. This CDR3 spans 14 amino acids. CDR3 amino acids: CASSRPRANYGYTF. The CDR3 nucleotides read TGTGCCAGCAGTCGGCCCCGGGCTAACTATGGCTACACCTTC.

This sequence joins TRBV18 and TRBJ2-7; no reliable D call. The CDR3 runs to 12 residues. Between the trimmed V and J ends, which lost 3 bases and 3 bases, there was a span of 6 bases. Per germline, CDR1 KGHSH and CDR2 LQKENI. The CDR3 nucleotides read TGTGCCAGCTCACCCCCTATCTACGAGCAGTACTTC. The encoded protein is CASSPPIYEQYF.

This chain uses TRBV7-9 with TRBJ2-1, with D maybe TRBD2 (5 bases). Trimming cost V 1 base and J 2 bases, with 12 bases left between them. This CDR3 has 16 amino acids. CDR1 and CDR2 (germline): SEHNR, FQNEAQ (reference sequence). This chain's CDR3 is CASSLVIARAYNEQFF. For the CDR3, the DNA is TGTGCCAGCAGCTTAGTAATAGCGAGGGCCTACAATGAGCAGTTCTTC.

This clone has just a few counts. The chain recombines TRBV30 with TRBJ1-1; TRBD1 might be the D (6 bases). The CDR3 runs 12 residues. Germline V CDR1 and CDR2: GTSNPN, SVGIG (reference sequence). The ends were cut back, 2 bases at V and 9 bases at J, with 13 bases in the middle. CDR3 protein: CAWSPTGSQAFF. Here the CDR3 DNA reads TGTGCCTGGAGTCCTACAGGGAGCCAAGCTTTCTTT.